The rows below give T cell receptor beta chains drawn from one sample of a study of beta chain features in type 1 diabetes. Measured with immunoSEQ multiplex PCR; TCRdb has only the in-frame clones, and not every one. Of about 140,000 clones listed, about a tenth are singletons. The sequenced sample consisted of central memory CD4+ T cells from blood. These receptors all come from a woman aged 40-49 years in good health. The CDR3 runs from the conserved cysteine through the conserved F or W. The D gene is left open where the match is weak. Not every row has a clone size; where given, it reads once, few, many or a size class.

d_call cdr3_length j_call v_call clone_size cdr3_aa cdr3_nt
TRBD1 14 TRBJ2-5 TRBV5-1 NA CASRSGTVQETQYF TGCGCCAGCAGGTCTGGGACAGTCCAAGAGACCCAGTACTTC
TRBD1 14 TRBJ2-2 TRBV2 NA CASSGDRATGELFF TGTGCCAGCAGCGGGGACAGGGCCACCGGGGAGCTGTTTTTT
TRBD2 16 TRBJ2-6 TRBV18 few CASSPGEGTGANVLTF TGTGCCAGCTCACCGGGGGAGGGAACTGGGGCCAACGTCCTGACTTTC
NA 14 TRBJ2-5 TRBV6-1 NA CASSEGRVAETQYF TGTGCCAGCAGTGAAGGGAGGGTGGCAGAGACCCAGTACTTC
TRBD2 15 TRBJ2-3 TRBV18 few CASSPSGGATDTQYF TGTGCCAGCTCACCCAGCGGGGGGGCCACAGATACGCAGTATTTT
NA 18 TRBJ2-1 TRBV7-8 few CASSLGRKGQLARIEQFF TGTGCCAGCAGCTTAGGCCGCAAGGGACAGCTAGCGCGTATTGAGCAGTTCTTC
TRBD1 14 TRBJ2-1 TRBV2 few CASSAQGEIGEQFF TGTGCCAGCAGTGCGCAGGGGGAGATTGGTGAGCAGTTCTTC
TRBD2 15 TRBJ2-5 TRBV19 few CASSIGASGKETQYF TGTGCCAGTAGTATAGGCGCTAGCGGGAAGGAGACCCAGTACTTC
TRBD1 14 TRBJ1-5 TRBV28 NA CASSSGQGMNPQHF TGTGCCAGCAGTTCGGGACAGGGTATGAATCCCCAGCATTTT
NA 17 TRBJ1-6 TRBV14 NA CASSQPGLSSYNSPLHF TGTGCCAGCAGCCAACCCGGACTAAGCTCCTATAATTCACCCCTCCACTTT
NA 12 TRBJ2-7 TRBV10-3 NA CAISESIYEQYF TGTGCCATCAGTGAGTCCATCTACGAGCAGTACTTC
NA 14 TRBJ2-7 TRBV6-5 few CASSRLTGSGEQYF TGTGCCAGCAGCCGTCTCACAGGGTCTGGCGAGCAGTACTTC
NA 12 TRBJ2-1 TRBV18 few CASSPYGGEQFF TGTGCCAGCTCACCATACGGCGGAGAGCAGTTCTTC
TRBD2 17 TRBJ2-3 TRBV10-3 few CAISESILAGGTDTQYF TGTGCCATCAGTGAGTCGATTTTAGCGGGTGGCACAGATACGCAGTATTTT
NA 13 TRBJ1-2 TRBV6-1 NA CASSDAGRHGYTF TGTGCCAGCAGTGACGCGGGGAGGCATGGCTACACCTTC
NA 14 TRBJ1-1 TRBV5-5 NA CASSLPGGGTEAFF TGTGCCAGCAGCTTGCCCGGCGGGGGCACTGAAGCTTTCTTT
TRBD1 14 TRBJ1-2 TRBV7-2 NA CASSPRAGGGDYTF TGTGCCAGCAGCCCCCGGGCAGGGGGAGGTGACTACACCTTC
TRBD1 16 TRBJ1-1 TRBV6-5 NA CASTYAPGQGGSEAFF TGTGCCAGCACTTACGCCCCGGGACAGGGAGGGTCTGAAGCTTTCTTT
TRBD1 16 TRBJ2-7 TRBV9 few CASSAGTGVVGYEQYF TGTGCCAGCAGCGCCGGGACAGGGGTGGTGGGCTACGAGCAGTACTTC
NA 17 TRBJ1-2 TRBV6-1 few CASSDQSGGTTNYGYTF TGTGCCAGCAGTGACCAAAGTGGGGGGACTACTAACTATGGCTACACCTTC
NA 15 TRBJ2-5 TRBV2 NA CASKLLDTNQETQYF TGTGCCAGCAAATTATTAGACACCAACCAAGAGACCCAGTACTTC
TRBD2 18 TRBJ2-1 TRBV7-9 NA CASSLGLAGGKVYNEQFF TGTGCCAGCAGCTTAGGACTAGCGGGGGGGAAGGTCTACAATGAGCAGTTCTTC
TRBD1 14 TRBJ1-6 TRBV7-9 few CASSLTGEDSPLHF TGTGCCAGCAGCTTGACAGGGGAGGATTCACCCCTCCACTTT
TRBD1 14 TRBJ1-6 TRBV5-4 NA CASSSGQGPTPLHF TGTGCCAGCAGCTCGGGACAGGGGCCCACACCCCTCCACTTT
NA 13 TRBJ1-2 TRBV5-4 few CASSNGQSYGYTF TGTGCCAGCAGCAACGGACAGAGCTATGGCTACACCTTC
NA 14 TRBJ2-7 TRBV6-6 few CAIRSHLNSYEQYF TGTGCCATCCGGAGTCACCTTAACTCCTACGAGCAGTACTTC
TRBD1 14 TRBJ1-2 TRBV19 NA CASSFADRAYGYTF TGTGCCAGTAGTTTCGCCGACAGGGCATATGGCTACACCTTC
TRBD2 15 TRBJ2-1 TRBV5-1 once CASSPGLAGGSEQFF TGCGCCAGCAGCCCTGGACTAGCGGGGGGGTCAGAGCAGTTCTTC
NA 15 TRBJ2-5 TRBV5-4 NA CASSLDAPARETQYF TGTGCCAGCAGCTTAGACGCCCCCGCCAGGGAGACCCAGTACTTC
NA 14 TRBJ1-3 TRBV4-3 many CASSQVTGGNTIYF TGCGCCAGCAGCCAAGTCACAGGAGGAAACACCATATATTTT
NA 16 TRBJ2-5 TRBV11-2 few CASSFPRDSGLETQYF TGTGCCAGCAGCTTTCCTCGGGACTCCGGGCTAGAGACCCAGTACTTC
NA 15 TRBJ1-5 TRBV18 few CASSPAEYSNQPQHF TGTGCCAGCTCACCGGCAGAATATAGCAATCAGCCCCAGCATTTT
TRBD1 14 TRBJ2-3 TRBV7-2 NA CASSSTGGADTQYF TGTGCCAGCAGCTCTACAGGGGGCGCAGATACGCAGTATTTT
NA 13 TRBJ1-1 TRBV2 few CASVFEGDTEAFF TGTGCCAGCGTGTTCGAGGGGGACACTGAAGCTTTCTTT
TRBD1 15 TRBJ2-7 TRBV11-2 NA CASRRGWGQGHEQYF TGTGCCAGCAGGAGGGGATGGGGACAGGGTCACGAGCAGTACTTC
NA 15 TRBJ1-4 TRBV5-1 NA CASSSRPSANEKLFF TGCGCCAGCAGCTCGCGCCCTTCGGCTAATGAAAAACTGTTTTTT
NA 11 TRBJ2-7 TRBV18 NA CASSPGLEQYF TGTGCCAGCTCACCAGGGCTCGAGCAGTACTTC